The T cell receptor (beta chain) under discussion was sequenced for a study of T cells in Graves' hyperthyroidism and ophthalmopathy. The patients, who ranged from 18 to 65 in age, presented with newly diagnosed hyperthyroidism lasting under 2 months. It was uncontrolled infection, other autoimmune disease, pregnancy or lactation that excluded patients. Diagnoses were established using clinical symptoms, serum thyroxine and TRAb, thyroid ultrasound and orbital computed tomography. TCR beta CDR3 sequences were amplified from RNA transcripts. HTBI primers were used for first-round RT-PCR of the TCR CDR3. Using its own MiXCR run on the multiplex PCR reads, TCRdb lists one record per CDR3 protein. This sample has some 620,000 distinct CDR3 sequences; 16% occur once, and the top ten carry approximately 3.8%. This clonotype was seen ten or more times. Its specificity is not known. Study-wide findings and caveats: Ophthalmopathy stood apart from stable hyperthyroidism in a 13 V-J model.

The CDR3 consists of 15 residues. Germline V gene sequence: CDR1 SGHTA, CDR2 FQGNSA. Trimming left V 5 bases short and J 0 bases short, with 11 bases between. The receptor was isolated from a woman in her twenties or thirties with Graves' hyperthyroidism. The chain employs TRBV7-2 and TRBJ2-1, with D possibly being TRBD2 (5 bases). The source material was blood. The CDR3 bases are TGTGCCAGCAGCGCTAGCCAGAGCTCCTACAATGAGCAGTTCTTC. Amino acid sequence: CASSASQSSYNEQFF.